The clone carrying this TCR beta chain has ten or more counts. Its matching antigen is unknown. The data stem from a study of spatial heterogeneity in lung cancer. TCRdb recomputed calls from the 5' RACE reads with MiXCR, one row per CDR3 protein. The sample comprises 40,000 or so distinct CDR3 sequences, around 5% of which are singletons, and more than 20% rests with the top ten. Study outcomes and limitations: Ubiquitous expanded tumor TCRs were observed in blood more at resection than follow-up.

Time point defined: sample taken at primary tumor resection. Whole RNA, which was extracted from tumor, nontumor lung tissue or frozen PBMC, was sequenced without any cell sorting. Untreated early-stage non-small cell lung cancer patients, 55 to 85 in total, were the donors. Germline assignment: CDR1 LNHDA and CDR2 SQIVND (reference sequence). The CDR3 is 14 residues long. Trimming shortened V by 7 bases and J by 5 bases, and 18 bases separated the two germline ends. Sequenced material: PBMCs, taken at surgery. The chain is built from TRBV19 and TRBJ2-7; TRBD2 is a possible D gene (7 bases). This clonotype was obtained from a female donor with early-stage non-small cell lung cancer. The chain's CDR3 is CASNLGGAADEQYF. The CDR3 region has the DNA TGTGCCAGTAACCTAGGGGGGGCGGCGGACGAGCAGTACTTC.